This is a list of T cell receptor beta chains from one sample in a study of response to subunit inactivated influenza vaccine. TCRdb reprocessed the RT-PCR reads via MiXCR and lists one record per CDR3 protein. The table has a few hundred thousand distinct CDR3 sequences, around 15% seen once; the top ten hold more than 9.5%. Sequences were derived from PBMCs from blood, sampled approximately 12 days after vaccination. The receptors derive from a man in his forties or fifties who received an inactivated influenza vaccine. Each CDR3 is given with its conserved first and last residue. The D gene is left open where the match is weak. The size field is filled for only some rows; it gives once, few, many or a size class.

CDR3nt	CDR3aa	d_gene	v_gene	j_gene	abundance
TGTGCCAGCAGCTTAGGCCTTGGGGGCTACACCTTC	CASSLGLGGYTF	-	TRBV5-6	TRBJ1-2	-
TGTGCCAGCAGCCAAGATGGCCCGGACGAGCAGTACTTC	CASSQDGPDEQYF	-	TRBV3-1	TRBJ2-7	few
TGCAGCGTCCCCGAGGGTAATCCTAGCTCTGGGGCCAACGTCCTGACTTTC	CSVPEGNPSSGANVLTF	-	TRBV29-1	TRBJ2-6	few
TGTGCCAGCAGCGACAGACACGGAAGGGTTATCGAGCAGTACTTC	CASSDRHGRVIEQYF	-	TRBV12-3/TRBV12-4	TRBJ2-7	few
TGTGCCACCGGAACTCTGACAGGGTACACGAACACCGGGGAGCTGTTTTTT	CATGTLTGYTNTGELFF	TRBD1	TRBV15	TRBJ2-2	-
TGTGCCAGCAGTCCAGGGACTAGCGGGAGGAATGAGCAGTTCTTC	CASSPGTSGRNEQFF	TRBD2	TRBV27	TRBJ2-1	many
TGTGCCAGCAGCTCGGGGGGGAGAGGGCAGTATTTT	CASSSGGRGQYF	TRBD2	TRBV12-3/TRBV12-4	TRBJ2-3	few
TGTGCCAGCAGCTTAGGTAGGACTAGCCATGAGCAGTTCTTC	CASSLGRTSHEQFF	TRBD2	TRBV11-2	TRBJ2-1	many
TGCAGTGCCCCAAGCTGGGACACTGAAGCTTTCTTT	CSAPSWDTEAFF	-	TRBV20-1	TRBJ1-1	few
TGTGCCAGCAGTTTCGCGGGACACCACTACGAGCAGTACTTC	CASSFAGHHYEQYF	-	TRBV28	TRBJ2-7	-
TGTGCCAGCAGCTTAGGAAGTATGCAAGAGACCCAGTACTTC	CASSLGSMQETQYF	-	TRBV7-6	TRBJ2-5	-
TGTGCCAGCAGCTTGGGAGCTAGCCAGAATGAGCAGTTCTTC	CASSLGASQNEQFF	-	TRBV5-6	TRBJ2-1	-
TGTGCCACCCGTAGGACAGGGGATAATTCACCCCTCCACTTT	CATRRTGDNSPLHF	TRBD1	TRBV15	TRBJ1-6	-
TGTGCCAGCAGCCACAATAGTGGGTACGAGCAGTACTTC	CASSHNSGYEQYF	-	TRBV14	TRBJ2-7	-
TGTGCCACCAGTGGGGGGGGGGGAACCCGCAACAACAATGAGCAGTTCTTC	CATSGGGGTRNNNEQFF	TRBD2	TRBV24-1	TRBJ2-1	-
TGCAGCGCTGCACAGGCGACTGAAAAACTGTTTTTT	CSAAQATEKLFF	-	TRBV29-1	TRBJ1-4	many
TGTGCCAGCAGCAACAATGAGCAGTTCTTC	CASSNNEQFF	-	TRBV6-2/TRBV6-3	TRBJ2-1	few
TGCGCCAGCAGCCAGGGACAGGAATATGGCTACACCTTC	CASSQGQEYGYTF	TRBD1	TRBV5-1	TRBJ1-2	few
TGTGCCAGCGCGGAGAGCCGGAGAGAAGGCTACGAGCAGTACTTC	CASAESRREGYEQYF	-	TRBV9	TRBJ2-7	-
TGTGCCAGCAGCTTAGGCAGGCTTCCCGAAAAACTGTTTTTT	CASSLGRLPEKLFF	-	TRBV7-2	TRBJ1-4	many
TGTGCCAGCAGCACCGATCCCAGCTCCTACAATGAGCAGTTCTTC	CASSTDPSSYNEQFF	-	TRBV11-3	TRBJ2-1	few
TGCAGTGCTTCCCGTAATCGCGATGAAAAACTGTTTTTT	CSASRNRDEKLFF	-	TRBV20-1	TRBJ1-4	few
TGTGCCAGCAGCTTAACGATTTACAGGGGGTTTCGAGAGACCCAGTACTTC	CASSLTIYRGFRETQYF	TRBD1	TRBV11-2	TRBJ2-5	-
TGTGCCAGCAAACCGGGACAGGGGGCAGATACGCAGTATTTT	CASKPGQGADTQYF	TRBD1	TRBV9	TRBJ2-3	-
TGTGCCAGCAGTTTCCAGGGAGGGAATCAGCCCCAGCATTTT	CASSFQGGNQPQHF	-	TRBV28	TRBJ1-5	-
TGTGCCAGCAGATCCGTGGAGAACACTGAAGCTTTCTTT	CASRSVENTEAFF	-	TRBV7-9	TRBJ1-1	many
TGTGCCAGCAGCCACCCTCGGACAGATACGCAGTATTTT	CASSHPRTDTQYF	-	TRBV7-2	TRBJ2-3	-
TGTGCCAGCAAAAACCGGGAGGACGCTGAAGCTTTCTTT	CASKNREDAEAFF	-	TRBV7-2	TRBJ1-1	many
TGTGCCAGCAGTTACGCCCAGGGACAGGGGATCAACGAGCAGTACTTC	CASSYAQGQGINEQYF	TRBD1	TRBV6-5	TRBJ2-7	-